The 3 T cell receptor beta chains given below trace back to one sample, sequenced in a study of blood T cell repertoires in COVID-19. Method: immunoSEQ multiplex PCR; TCRdb's copy keeps in-frame clones and lacks some. The data contain just under 350,000 clones, around 82% of them seen just once; the ten biggest clones take up almost 3%. Sequencing used peripheral blood. The receptors were gathered from a man aged 30 to 39 with active or convalescent COVID-19.

The chain combines TRBV30 with TRBJ1-6; the D is unclear. Germline CDR1 reads GTSNPN; CDR2 reads SVGIG (reference sequence). This CDR3 has 13 amino acids. Trimming cost V 0 bases and J 5 bases, with 5 bases left between them. The CDR3 DNA reads TGTGCCTGGAGTGTACAAGATAATTCACCCCTCCACTTT. Its translation: CAWSVQDNSPLHF.

The rearrangement uses TRBV3-1 (or the pseudogene TRBV3-2) and TRBJ1-2; 7 nucleotides match TRBD1. CDR1 is LGHDT, CDR2 YNNKEL, per germline (reference sequence). V shed 2 bases and J 0 bases; nucleotides not matched to a gene: 6. The CDR3 has 16 amino acids. The DNA for the CDR3 is TGTGCCAGCAGCCAAAGGCGGACAGGCGCTAACTATGGCTACACCTTC. Amino acid sequence: CASSQRRTGANYGYTF.

The DNA for the CDR3 is TGTGCCAGCAGCCCTAGCGGGAGTTTGGAGAATGAGCAGTTCTTC. Translated, it gives CASSPSGSLENEQFF. The chain employs TRBV7-2 and TRBJ2-1, with 10 bases aligning to TRBD2. J gave up 7 bases and V 5 bases, and 8 bases lay outside the gene matches. Germline CDR1 SGHTA, CDR2 FQGNSA. The CDR3 consists of 15 residues.